This passage covers 16 T cell receptor beta chains from one sample sequenced in a study of lymphopenia after photon versus proton radiotherapy. The method was immunoSEQ multiplex PCR; TCRdb's version includes in-frame clones alone and lacks a portion of them. Of tens of thousands of clones in the sample, about 80% were seen once. The material sequenced was peripheral blood, taken from a patient treated with proton-based radiotherapy. The source is a woman aged 70 to 79 with pancreatic cancer.

The chain couples TRBV15 to TRBJ2-7; D might be TRBD2 (5 bases). The CDR3 covers 15 residues. Trimming cost V 0 bases and J 5 bases, with 14 bases left between them. CDR1 and CDR2 (germline): LNHNV, YYDKDF (reference sequence). CDR3 bases: TGTGCCACCAGCAGAGATGAACTAGGGTCTAACGAGCAGTACTTC. Its protein is CATSRDELGSNEQYF.

CDR3: CASSPPAGGNTGELFF. The DNA of the CDR3 is TGTGCCAGCAGTCCACCAGCGGGAGGGAACACCGGGGAGCTGTTTTTT. The chain joins TRBV28 to TRBJ2-2; TRBD2 agrees at 9 bases. Per germline, CDR1 MDHEN and CDR2 SYDVKM. The trim removed 5 bases at V and 1 base at J, leaving 5 bases unmatched. The CDR3 is 16 residues long.

This sequence joins TRBV7-3 and TRBJ2-1; D possibly matches TRBD1 or TRBD2 (5 bases each). This CDR3 has 15 residues. Germline lookup yields CDR1 SGHTA and CDR2 FQGTGA. The germline V and J ends were trimmed by 5 bases and 8 bases, with 19 bases remaining between them. CDR3 DNA: TGTGCCAGCAGCCCCCGGGACCAAAACCGCTATGAGCAGTTCTTC. Translation: CASSPRDQNRYEQFF. Full variable domain (outside the CDR3, taken from reference TRBV7-3 and TRBJ2-1): GAGVSQTPSNKVTEKGKYVELRCDPISGHTALYWYRQSLGQGPEFLIYFQGTGAADDSGLPNDRFFAVRPEGSVSTLKIQRTERGDSAVYLCASSPRDQNRYEQFFGPGTRLTVL.

The rearrangement joins TRBV7-3 to TRBJ1-1, with 12 bases that match TRBD1. The V gene end was trimmed by 1 base and the J gene end by 0 bases; junction bases not matched to a gene: 3. The germline V gene has CDR1 SGHTA and CDR2 FQGTGA. There are 17 residues in the CDR3. CDR3 in amino acids: CASSLMGQGAVNTEAFF. The DNA for the CDR3 is TGTGCCAGCAGCTTAATGGGACAGGGGGCCGTGAACACTGAAGCTTTCTTT.

This chain joins TRBV15 and TRBJ2-3, with no clear D. The CDR3 consists of 12 residues. The germline V gene has CDR1 LNHNV and CDR2 YYDKDF (reference sequence). The V and J ends lost 6 bases and 1 base respectively, with 5 bases between them. DNA of the CDR3: TGTGCCACCAGTCCCCGCACAGATACGCAGTATTTT. Amino acid sequence: CATSPRTDTQYF.

The chain is built from TRBV30 and TRBJ2-3; a weak D match, TRBD2 (7 bases). The CDR3 covers 17 residues. From germline, CDR1 is GTSNPN and CDR2 SVGIG (reference sequence). Trimming cost V 0 bases and J 2 bases, with 18 bases left between them. The CDR3 loop reads CAWSVGGGRGSTDTQYF. Written as DNA, the CDR3 is TGTGCCTGGAGTGTAGGGGGTGGGAGGGGCTCCACAGATACGCAGTATTTT.

The V and J genes are TRBV27 and TRBJ2-7, with D possibly matching TRBD1 (6 bases). V lost 0 bases, J lost 1 base, and 7 bases lay in between. CDR1 is MNHEY, CDR2 SMNVEV, per germline (reference sequence). The CDR3 has 14 amino acids. CDR3 protein: CASSLSTGSYEQYF. DNA of the CDR3: TGTGCCAGCAGTTTATCCACAGGGTCCTACGAGCAGTACTTC.

The chain links TRBV30 to TRBJ2-1; possibly TRBD2 for D (6 bases). Deletions cut 6 bases from V and 2 bases from J, with 14 bases between. The CDR3 loop spans 14 amino acids. The germline V gene has CDR1 GTSNPN and CDR2 SVGIG (reference sequence). The CDR3 protein is CACHGGNTYNEQFF. The CDR3 DNA reads TGTGCCTGCCATGGGGGGAATACCTACAATGAGCAGTTCTTC. Full variable domain (remainder filled in from reference TRBV30 and TRBJ2-1): SQTIHQWPATLVQPVGSPLSLECTVEGTSNPNLYWYRQAAGRGLQLLFYSVGIGQISSEVPQNLSASRPQDRQFILSSKKLLLSDSGFYLCACHGGNTYNEQFFGPGTRLTVL.

This clone was counted only a few times. This chain uses TRBV28 with TRBJ1-5; perhaps TRBD1 as D (5 bases). V was cut by 3 bases and J by 1 base, with 13 bases left in between. Germline loops: CDR1 MDHEN, CDR2 SYDVKM. This CDR3 region has 16 residues. As DNA, the CDR3 is TGTGCCAGCAGTTTGCCCGGGGCGTGGAGCAATCAGCCCCAGCATTTT. Residues: CASSLPGAWSNQPQHF.

The CDR3 spells CARERTFGSYEQYF. For the CDR3, the DNA is TGTGCCAGAGAAAGGACCTTTGGCTCCTACGAGCAGTACTTC. The J gene is TRBJ2-7, the V gene TRBV21-1. TRBV21-1 represents a pseudogene. The CDR3 contains 14 residues.

This chain links TRBV5-6 with TRBJ2-5; the match to TRBD1 covers 8 bases. Per germline, CDR1 SGHDT and CDR2 YYEEEE. V shed 0 bases and J 4 bases; nucleotides not matched to a gene: 8. The CDR3 consists of 16 residues. Here the CDR3 DNA reads TGTGCCAGCAGCTTGGGTTTGGGGACAGGAGGAGAGACCCAGTACTTC. Amino acid sequence: CASSLGLGTGGETQYF. The entire variable domain, with the rest obtained from reference TRBV5-6 and TRBJ2-5, is as follows: DAGVTQSPTHLIKTRGQQVTLRCSPKSGHDTVSWYQQALGQGPQFIFQYYEEEERQRGNFPDRFSGHQFPNYSSELNVNALLLGDSALYLCASSLGLGTGGETQYFGPGTRLLVL.

CDR3 DNA: TGCGCCAGCAGCTTGCCCCGGAGGACTAGCGGGAGGGCCAACCGGTCCTACGAGCAGTACTTC. Translated: CASSLPRRTSGRANRSYEQYF. This chain joins TRBV5-1 and TRBJ2-7; 15 bases fit TRBD2. The CDR3 contains 21 residues. V shed 1 base, J shed 1 base, and the junction held 15 bases outside the gene matches. In germline, CDR1 is SGHRS, CDR2 YFSETQ. Based on the CDR3 plus reference TRBV5-1 and TRBJ2-7, the full variable domain is KAGVTQTPRYLIKTRGQQVTLSCSPISGHRSVSWYQQTPGQGLQFLFEYFSETQRNKGNFPGRFSGRQFSNSRSEMNVSTLELGDSALYLCASSLPRRTSGRANRSYEQYFGPGTRLTVT.

CDR3 amino acids: CASRGGGSGGYTF. CDR3 DNA sequence: TGTGCCAGCCGAGGGGGAGGTAGTGGTGGCTACACCTTC. The V call is TRBV4-2, the J call TRBJ1-2, with D perhaps TRBD1 (6 bases). V was clipped by 8 bases and J by 7 bases, with 17 bases between them. From germline, CDR1 is LGHNA and CDR2 YNFKEQ. This CDR3 has 13 residues.

The chain carries TRBV29-1 and TRBJ2-7, with 8 bases fitting TRBD2. This CDR3 spans 15 amino acids. Unmatched junction bases numbered 8, after V lost 0 bases and J lost 4 bases. Per germline, CDR1 SQVTM and CDR2 ANQGSEA. The CDR3 is CSVEDFASGSYEQYF. CDR3 in DNA: TGCAGCGTTGAAGATTTTGCTAGCGGGTCGTACGAGCAGTACTTC.

The V and J genes are TRBV5-6 and TRBJ1-5; TRBD1 matches 8 bases. CDR1 SGHDT and CDR2 YYEEEE come from the germline V gene. V was pared by 0 bases and J by 3 bases, with 2 bases of the junction left unmatched. This CDR3 is built from 15 residues. The DNA for the CDR3 is TGTGCCAGCAGCTTGGCGCAGGGGGCCAATCAGCCCCAGCATTTT. It yields the protein CASSLAQGANQPQHF.

The sample holds one count of this clone. The rearrangement joins TRBV6-9 to TRBJ1-6; D is possibly TRBD1 (5 bases). Germline V gives CDR1 MNHGY, CDR2 SVAAGI. Trimming pared 6 bases from V and 9 bases from J, leaving 15 bases between. The CDR3 has 14 residues. The CDR3 protein is CASSIRVKGSPLHF. The CDR3 bases are TGTGCCAGCAGCATCAGGGTCAAGGGTTCACCCCTCCACTTT.